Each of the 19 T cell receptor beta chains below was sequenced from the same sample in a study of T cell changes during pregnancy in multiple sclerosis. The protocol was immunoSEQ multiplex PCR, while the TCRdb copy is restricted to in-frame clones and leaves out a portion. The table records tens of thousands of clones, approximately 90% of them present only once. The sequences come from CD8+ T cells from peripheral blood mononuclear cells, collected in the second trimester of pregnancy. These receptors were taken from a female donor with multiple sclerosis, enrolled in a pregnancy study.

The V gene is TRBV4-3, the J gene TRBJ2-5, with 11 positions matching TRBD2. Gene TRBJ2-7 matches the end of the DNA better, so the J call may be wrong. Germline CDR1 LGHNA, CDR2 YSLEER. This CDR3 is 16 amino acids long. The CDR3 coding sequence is TGCGCCAGCAGCCCAAGGACTAGCGGGCCACTCTACGAGCAGTACTTC. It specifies CASSPRTSGPLYEQYF.

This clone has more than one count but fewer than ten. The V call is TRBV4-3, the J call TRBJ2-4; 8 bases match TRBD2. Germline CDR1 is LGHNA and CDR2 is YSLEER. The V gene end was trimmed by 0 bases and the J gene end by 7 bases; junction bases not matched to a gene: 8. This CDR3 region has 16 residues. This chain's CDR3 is CASSQEEGSGSNIQYF. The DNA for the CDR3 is TGCGCCAGCAGCCAAGAAGAAGGGAGCGGGAGTAACATTCAGTACTTC.

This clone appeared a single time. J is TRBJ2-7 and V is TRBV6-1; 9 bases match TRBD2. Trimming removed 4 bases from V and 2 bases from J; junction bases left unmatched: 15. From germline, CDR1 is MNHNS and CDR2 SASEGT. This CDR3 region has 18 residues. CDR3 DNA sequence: TGTGCCAGCAGTGCCGCGGGGCCTACTAGCGGGCCCGCCTACGAGCAGTACTTC. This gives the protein CASSAAGPTSGPAYEQYF.

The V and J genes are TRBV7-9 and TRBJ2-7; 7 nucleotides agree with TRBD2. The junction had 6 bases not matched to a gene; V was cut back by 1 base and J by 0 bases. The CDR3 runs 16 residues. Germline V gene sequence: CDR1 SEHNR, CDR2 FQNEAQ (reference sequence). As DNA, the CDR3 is TGTGCCAGCAGCTTAGGCGGACTAGTCCCCTCCTACGAGCAGTACTTC. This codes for CASSLGGLVPSYEQYF.

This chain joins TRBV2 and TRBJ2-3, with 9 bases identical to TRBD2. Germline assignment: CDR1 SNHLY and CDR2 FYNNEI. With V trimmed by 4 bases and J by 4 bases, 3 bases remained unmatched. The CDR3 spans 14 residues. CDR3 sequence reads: CASSGEREADTQYF. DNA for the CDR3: TGTGCCAGCAGTGGAGAGCGGGAGGCAGATACGCAGTATTTT.

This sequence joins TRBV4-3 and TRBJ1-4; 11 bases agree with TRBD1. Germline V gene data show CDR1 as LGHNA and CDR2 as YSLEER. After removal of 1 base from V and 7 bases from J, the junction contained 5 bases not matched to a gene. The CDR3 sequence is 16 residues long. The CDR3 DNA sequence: TGCGCCAGCAGCCAAGTTTCCGGGACAGGGGGTGAAAAACTGTTTTTT. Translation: CASSQVSGTGGEKLFF.

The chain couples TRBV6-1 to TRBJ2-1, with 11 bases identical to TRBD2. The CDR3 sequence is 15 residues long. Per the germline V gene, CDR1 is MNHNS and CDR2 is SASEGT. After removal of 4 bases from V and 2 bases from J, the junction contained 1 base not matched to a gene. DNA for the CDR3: TGTGCCAGCAGTGTACTAGCGGGGGCCTACAATGAGCAGTTCTTC. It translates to CASSVLAGAYNEQFF.

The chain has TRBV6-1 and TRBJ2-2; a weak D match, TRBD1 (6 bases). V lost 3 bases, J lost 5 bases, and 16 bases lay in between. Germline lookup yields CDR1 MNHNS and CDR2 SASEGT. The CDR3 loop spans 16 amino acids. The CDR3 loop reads CASSDTGTRETGELFF. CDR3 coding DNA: TGTGCCAGCAGTGATACCGGGACACGGGAAACCGGGGAGCTGTTTTTT.

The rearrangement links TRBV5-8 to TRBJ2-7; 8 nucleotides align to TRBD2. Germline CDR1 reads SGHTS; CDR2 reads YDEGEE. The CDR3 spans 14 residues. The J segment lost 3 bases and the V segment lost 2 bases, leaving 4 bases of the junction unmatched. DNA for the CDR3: TGTGCCAGCAGCTTTACTAGCGGTTACTACGAGCAGTACTTC. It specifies CASSFTSGYYEQYF. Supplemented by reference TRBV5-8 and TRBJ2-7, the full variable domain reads EAGVTQSPTHLIKTRGQQATLRCSPISGHTSVYWYQQALGLGLQFLLWYDEGEERNRGNFPPRFSGRQFPNYSSELNVNALELEDSALYLCASSFTSGYYEQYFGPGTRLTVT.

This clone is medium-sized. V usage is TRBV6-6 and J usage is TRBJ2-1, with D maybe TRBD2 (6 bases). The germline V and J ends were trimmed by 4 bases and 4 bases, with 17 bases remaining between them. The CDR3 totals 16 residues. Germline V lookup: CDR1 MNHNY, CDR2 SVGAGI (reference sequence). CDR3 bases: TGTGCCAGCAGTTGGGAGGAACCGAGTCTTTACAATGAGCAGTTCTTC. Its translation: CASSWEEPSLYNEQFF.

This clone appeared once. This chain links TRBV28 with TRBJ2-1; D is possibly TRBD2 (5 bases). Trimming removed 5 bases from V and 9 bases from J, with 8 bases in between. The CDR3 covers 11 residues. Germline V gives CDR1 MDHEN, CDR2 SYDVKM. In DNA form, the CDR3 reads TGTGCCAGCAGTAAGGAGGTTGAGCAGTTCTTC. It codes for CASSKEVEQFF.

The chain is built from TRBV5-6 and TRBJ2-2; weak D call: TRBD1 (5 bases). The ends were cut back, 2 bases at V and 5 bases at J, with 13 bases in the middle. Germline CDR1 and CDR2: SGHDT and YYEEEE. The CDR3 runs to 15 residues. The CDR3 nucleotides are TGTGCCAGCAGCTTCCGCCAGGGAAGGACCGGGGAGCTGTTTTTT. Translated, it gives CASSFRQGRTGELFF.

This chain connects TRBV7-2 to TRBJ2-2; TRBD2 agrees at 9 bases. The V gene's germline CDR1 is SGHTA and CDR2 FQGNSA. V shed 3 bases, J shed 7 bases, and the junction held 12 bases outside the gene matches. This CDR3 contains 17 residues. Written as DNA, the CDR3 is TGTGCCAGCAGCTTTACGAGGCGGGAGGGAATAGTCGGGGAGCTGTTTTTT. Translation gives CASSFTRREGIVGELFF.

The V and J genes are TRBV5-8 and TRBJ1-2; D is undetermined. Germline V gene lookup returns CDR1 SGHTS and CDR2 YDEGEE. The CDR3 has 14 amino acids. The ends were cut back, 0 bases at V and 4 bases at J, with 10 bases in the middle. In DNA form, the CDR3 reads TGTGCCAGCAGCTTGGCCGGGGTAGCCTATGGCTACACCTTC. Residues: CASSLAGVAYGYTF.

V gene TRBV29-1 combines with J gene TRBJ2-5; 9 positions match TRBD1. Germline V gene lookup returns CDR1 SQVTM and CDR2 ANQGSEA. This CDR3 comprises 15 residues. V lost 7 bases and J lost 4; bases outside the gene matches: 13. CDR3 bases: TGCAGCGGGGGACATCGGGACAGGGCATCAGAGACCCAGTACTTC. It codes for CSGGHRDRASETQYF.

CDR3 loop: CASSASDEQFF. The DNA of the CDR3 is TGTGCCAGCAGCGCTAGCGATGAGCAGTTCTTC. J is TRBJ2-1 and V is TRBV9, with a tentative D call TRBD2 (6 bases). Trimming removed 3 bases from V and 8 bases from J, with 6 bases in between. The CDR3 spans 11 residues. From germline, CDR1 is SGDLS and CDR2 YYNGEE.

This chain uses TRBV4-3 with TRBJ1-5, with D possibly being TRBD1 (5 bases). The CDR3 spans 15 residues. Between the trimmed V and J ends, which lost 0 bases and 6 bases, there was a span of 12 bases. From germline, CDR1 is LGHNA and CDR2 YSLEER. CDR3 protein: CASSQDRVLGQPQHF. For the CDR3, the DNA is TGCGCCAGCAGCCAAGACAGGGTTTTAGGTCAGCCCCAGCATTTT.

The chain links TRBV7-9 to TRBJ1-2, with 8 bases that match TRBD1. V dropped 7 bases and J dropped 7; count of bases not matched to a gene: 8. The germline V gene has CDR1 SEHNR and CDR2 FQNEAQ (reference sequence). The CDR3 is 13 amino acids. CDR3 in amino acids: CASTSGGSGGYTF. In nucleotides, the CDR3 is TGTGCCAGCACATCAGGGGGCTCGGGTGGCTACACCTTC. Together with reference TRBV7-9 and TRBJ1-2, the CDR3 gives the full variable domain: DTGVSQNPRHKITKRGQNVTFRCDPISEHNRLYWYRQTLGQGPEFLTYFQNEAQLEKSRLLSDRFSAERPKGSFSTLEIQRTEQGDSAMYLCASTSGGSGGYTFGSGTRLTVV.

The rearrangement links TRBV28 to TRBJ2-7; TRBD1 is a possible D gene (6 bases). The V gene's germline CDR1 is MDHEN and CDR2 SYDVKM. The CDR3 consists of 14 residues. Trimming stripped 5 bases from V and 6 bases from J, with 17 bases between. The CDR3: CASSPGARAGEQYF. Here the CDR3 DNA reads TGTGCCAGCAGTCCAGGGGCCAGGGCGGGCGAGCAGTACTTC.